The TCR beta chain under discussion was sequenced for a study of human T cells and chemical hapten exposure. About the research overall: Affected patients, primarily female, had alopecia areata, totalis or universalis.

The library tagged individual cDNA molecules with unique molecular identifiers. TCRdb redid the calling of the RACE reads with MiXCR, one entry per CDR3 protein. The sample yields about 180,000 distinct CDR3 sequences, under 35% seen once. Time point given: pre-sensitization, week 0. The treatment denotes: therapeutic diphenylcyclopropenone sensitization with weekly scalp DPC. Points from the study as a whole: Counts of TCRs expanded at PT1 correlated positively with patch test score.

In regard to this clonotype: What it recognizes is unknown.

This receptor was obtained from a woman aged 25 to 45 with alopecia areata. Some clones in this sample may be carry-over from other donors' samples. The source was whole blood, collected in connection with sensitization to the hapten diphenylcyclopropenone (DPC).

The CDR3 DNA reads as TGCAGTGCTAGAGGGCAGGGGCTTTTGGAGCAGTACTTC. Translated: CSARGQGLLEQYF. The rearrangement uses TRBV20-1 and TRBJ2-7; weak D call: TRBD1 (6 bases). The CDR3 runs to 13 residues. The V and J ends lost 1 base and 7 bases respectively, with 14 bases between them. CDR1 and CDR2 from the germline V gene are DFQATT and SNEGSKA (reference sequence).